This T cell receptor (beta chain) was captured by sequencing in a study of T-cell reconstitution after alpha-beta-depleted transplantation in children (dated by TCRdb to 2016 to 2018). About the study as a whole: T-cell immune reconstitution after TCRalphabeta/CD19-depleted allogeneic hematopoietic cell transplantation in children was quantitatively tracked in the study by means of TCR repertoire profiling. What the work shows at the level of the full study, not this receptor alone: In some patients, the high TCRbeta diversity seen at day 60 was put down to recipient T cells and intrathymic progenitors that had survived conditioning. Apparently early alphabetaT-cell count recovery about two months after transplant reportedly relied on only several hundred rapidly expanded clones derived from non-depleted graft cells. Hyperexpanded clone frequencies declined over subsequent months; after one year, T-cell counts and TCRbeta diversity were mostly attributed to newly produced T cells.

Library preparation was by PCR. These reads were obtained on an Illumina HiSeq 2500. Molecular barcoding was employed in the preparation of TCR libraries, with unique molecular identifiers being used to normalize TCRbeta repertoire quantification. Clones were called with MiXCR by TCRdb after fastp trimmed the public reads at Q25, and only in-frame beta chains were retained. Every distinct CDR3 protein forms one entry, paired with its most common genes and DNA. This sample comprises 400,000 to 550,000 distinct CDR3 sequences, roughly a tenth of them detected only once. The ten largest make up approximately 2% of the sample. V was cut back by 4 bases and J by 5 bases, leaving a gap of 17 bases between them. Based on the germline V gene, the CDR1 and CDR2 sequences are MNHEY and SVGAGI. Including cysteine and phenylalanine, the CDR3 has 15 amino acids. Of all the DNA, just the CDR3 is kept, 45 bases in frame from base 1.

What the treatment or condition label conveys for this sample: allogeneic hematopoietic cell transplantation with graft depleted of TCRalphabeta T cells and CD19 B cells. The children who served as transplant recipients had been given grafts of TCRalphabeta/CD19-depleted allogeneic hematopoietic cells. This clonotype has a count of ten or more. Its specific antigen is unknown. Base qualities are not recorded, but no much larger clone differs from it by a single base. The TCR sequence derives from a child aged 2 to 15 with inherited bone marrow failure, due to receive a stem cell transplant. This sequence uses TRBV6-5 and TRBJ1-1, and possibly TRBD1, on 5 matching bases. This specimen was PBMCs, taken before TCRalphabeta/CD19-depleted stem cell transplant. The DNA is as follows: TGTGCCAGCAGTTCACTCAGGGCTTTTGGAACTGAAGCTTTCTTT. It translates as CASSSLRAFGTEAFF.